The rows below give T cell receptor beta chains drawn from one sample of a study of blood T cell repertoires in COVID-19. Some clones are missing from TCRdb's copy, which holds only in-frame ones; the method was immunoSEQ multiplex PCR. This sample has 200,000 to 250,000 clones, with under 90% found just once. Sequenced: PBMCs or T cells enriched from blood (not recorded which). Receptor source: a man between 60 and 75 years old who had recovered from COVID-19. The CDR3 runs from the conserved cysteine through the conserved F or W. Fields, in order: J gene, V gene, CDR3 protein.

>TRBJ1-2|TRBV15
CATSRDRQGDGYTF
>TRBJ1-2|TRBV12-3/TRBV12-4
CASSGQGVGYTF
>TRBJ2-3|TRBV27
CASSLVRVRTDTQYF
>TRBJ2-3|TRBV5-1
CASSSVQSTDTQYF
>TRBJ2-7|TRBV9
CASSSHRERAYEQYF
>TRBJ1-5|TRBV9
CASSVAGGDQPQHF
>TRBJ1-3|TRBV5-1
CASSRDFGNTIYF
>TRBJ1-2|TRBV7-2
CASSLTEDVGYTF
>TRBJ1-2|TRBV6-5
CASSYPSGGGYTF
>TRBJ1-6|TRBV11-2
CASSLGSSYNSPLHF
>TRBJ2-7|TRBV5-6
CASRRSGGAGYEQYF
>TRBJ2-5|TRBV10-3
CAISEGTSGVGETQYF
>TRBJ1-2|TRBV19
CASSILGQPFYGYTF
>TRBJ2-1|TRBV27
CASSPPGTGGHEQFF
>TRBJ2-7|TRBV5-4
CASSLEASYEQYF
>TRBJ2-3|TRBV5-5
CASSILAGGTTSTDTQYF
>TRBJ1-5|TRBV29-1
CSVGQGDQPQHF
>TRBJ2-1|TRBV27
CASKVTSGSSYNEQFF
>TRBJ1-6|TRBV6-6
CASSYSGRWDSPLHF
>TRBJ2-3|TRBV6-1
CASSEQAGTDTQYF
>TRBJ1-1|TRBV14
CASSLGLTEAFF
>TRBJ2-7|TRBV2
CASRGGGLWEQYF
>TRBJ1-1|TRBV19
CASSARDSSEAFF
>TRBJ1-3|TRBV5-5
CASSRAQQGAGNTIYF
>TRBJ1-5|TRBV18
CASSRGEGNQPQHF
>TRBJ1-2|TRBV16
CASSQLSQAGGYTF
>TRBJ2-1|TRBV19
CASSIAVGQYNEQFF
>TRBJ2-7|TRBV20-1
CSASRTGFREQYF
>TRBJ1-5|TRBV5-1
CASSLAGVGNQPQHF
>TRBJ2-3|TRBV7-9
CASSLNQADTQYF
>TRBJ2-1|TRBV12-3/TRBV12-4
CASSYTGTEQFF
>TRBJ1-6|TRBV11-2
CASSLDTFSYNSPLHF
>TRBJ2-5|TRBV3-1/TRBV3-2
CASSQASGRVQETQYF
>TRBJ2-3|TRBV4-2
CASSQQTSSTDTQYF
>TRBJ1-3|TRBV7-8
CASRKGAAGNTIYF
>TRBJ2-1|TRBV3-1/TRBV3-2
CASSQGAGAPSEQFF
>TRBJ2-5|TRBV5-1
CASSIGQAQETQYF
>TRBJ1-2|TRBV2
CASSPGHGYGYTF
>TRBJ2-1|TRBV18
CASSPWTSGGPSSYNEQFF
>TRBJ2-3|TRBV7-2
CASSLARPGTDTQYF
>TRBJ1-5|TRBV12-5
CASGSDRRIWPQHF
>TRBJ1-2|TRBV11-2
CASSLDRVPLKYGYTF
>TRBJ2-3|TRBV5-1
CASSAGDRGLRDTQYF
>TRBJ2-6|TRBV11-3
CASSPDRTRSGANVLTF
>TRBJ2-7|TRBV13
CASSPLAGNYEQYF
>TRBJ2-2|TRBV6-2/TRBV6-3
CASSPQGTDTGELFF
>TRBJ2-1|TRBV11-3
CASSLVGRGYEQFF
>TRBJ2-5|TRBV11-3
CASSPRGGTQYF
>TRBJ1-5|TRBV24-1
CATSDRDTEPQHF
>TRBJ2-2|TRBV2
CASSKAPGGVGELFF
>TRBJ2-4|TRBV19
CASSIPRLKNIQYF
>TRBJ1-2|TRBV2
CASAILPRRPYGYTF
>TRBJ1-1|TRBV28
CASGRTANTEAFF
>TRBJ2-1|TRBV11-3
CASTISGGSSYNEQFF